The TCR beta chain under discussion was sequenced for a study of graft-versus-host responses after intestinal transplantation. Data came from immunoSEQ multiplex PCR; TCRdb stores just in-frame clones and leaves some out. Here the sample spans approximately 9,700 clones, around 93% being singletons. This TCR was sampled from a human patient who received an intestinal transplant, so some T cells may come from the graft donor. The source material was PBMCs, sampled about 45 days after intestinal transplantation.

The CDR3, as DNA: TGCGCCAGCAGGGACATAGACAGGGGGTACTACGAGCAGTACTTC. Translating it yields CASRDIDRGYYEQYF. V is TRBV10-2 and J is TRBJ2-7, with 9 bases lining up with TRBD1. J was trimmed by 3 bases and V by 6 bases; bases with no gene match: 9. Germline loops: CDR1 WSHSY, CDR2 SAAADI. The CDR3 spans 15 residues.